Detailed here is one TCR beta chain. What antigen it recognizes has not been identified. The record has no base qualities; no much larger clone is one base away. The immunoSEQ assay at survey resolution was applied to genomic DNA for sequencing of TCRbeta rearrangements. The study's own analysis went as follows. A lowest detectable productive clonotype frequency of 2.59 x 10-5 was observed in the TCR sequencing data. Analyses included only productive TCRbeta rearrangements, meaning complete and in-frame sequences. Sample clonality was computed as Simpson clonality in the immunoSEQ Analyzer version 3.0. Clones were grouped by frequency into very rare, small, medium, large (1-20%) or hyperexpanded (>20%) categories. OLGA 1.2.3 estimated generation probabilities, VDJtools produced V-gene circos plots, VDJdb was queried for specificities, and GLIPH identified CDR3 motifs. TCRdb limited this immuneACCESS table to in-frame rearrangements with V and J called. A share of clones is missing; checked studies link under half to unresolved V genes, and the rest is unexplained. V and J calls and clone size are given by that table; D and trimming were obtained from the DNA. The sample data list approximately 32,000 clones, and less than 80% of these were observed just once. The ten largest clones take up about 3% of the sample.

The healthy controls were around 35 blood donors, and the buffy coats of these donors were supplied by the Finnish Red Cross blood service. All TCR-sequenced material derived from peripheral blood: patient blood samples and healthy donor buffy coats. Ficoll-Hypaque gradient centrifugation was used to isolate peripheral blood mononuclear cells. For the healthy controls, CD4+ cells were obtained from buffy coats by magnetic purification. Genomic DNA was extracted with the Gentra Puregene Cell and Tissue kit and quantified on a Qubit 2.0 fluorometer. The data are from a study of STAT5B mutations in CD4+ large granular lymphocyte leukemia (dated by TCRdb to the early 2020s). Turning to the overall study: Among healthy controls, the CDR3 'QG' motif was associated with a particular HLA allele. TCRbeta repertoires of CD4+ T-cell large granular lymphocyte leukemia patients were compared with those of healthy blood donors. Flow cytometry on FACSCanto II or FACSVerse confirmed that purified fractions exceeded 95% purity among lymphocytes. The study at large found these results: Data were not HLA-matched; higher clonality in CD4+ versus CD8+ T-LGLL could reflect the relatively small sample size. Main leukemic clonotypes were private to each patient, although around 24% of the main leukemic clonotypes were found at low frequency in the non-leukemic repertoires of other patients. Compared with healthy CD4+ repertoires, CD4-sorted patient repertoires appeared more clonal, and this difference remained even after the putative leukemic clones were removed.

This sequence originates from a human donor in good health. Sequences were obtained from CD4+ T cells from blood buffy coats.

The CDR3 protein: CAFSGTANTEAFF. The bases are TGTGCCTTCTCGGGGACAGCGAACACTGAAGCTTTCTTT. The receptor chain draws on TRBV30 and TRBJ1-1, and TRBD1 aligns with 7 junction nucleotides. The germline V and J ends show losses of 7 bases and 1 base respectively, and no gene match explains 6 bases of the junction. From the cysteine up to the phenylalanine, the CDR3 has a length of 13 residues. Only the CDR3 DNA stays, 39 bases, in frame from base 1. The germline V gene (reference sequence) sets CDR1 to GTSNPN and CDR2 to SVGIG.